Listed below are T cell receptor beta chains from one sample, sequenced in a study of B cell selection in AIRE deficiency. Sequencing used immunoSEQ multiplex PCR; TCRdb keeps in-frame clones, though not all of them. The sample records fewer than 30,000 clones, around 97% being singletons. Source material: conventional CD4+ T cells sorted from PBMCs. All receptors derive from a human donor with AIRE deficiency. CDR3s leave out the opening cysteine and the closing phenylalanine or tryptophan. The D gene is left open where the match is weak.

v_call	d_call	j_call	cdr3_aa
TRBV19	NA	TRBJ1-2	ASSPGDRPSNYGYT
TRBV4-2	NA	TRBJ1-1	ASSQDSRGRTEAF
TRBV19	NA	TRBJ2-1	ASSMPLSFGYNEQF
TRBV7-2	NA	TRBJ1-3	ASSLVSGNTIY
TRBV5-5	TRBD1	TRBJ1-1	ASSLTGGQGARAAF
TRBV5-1	NA	TRBJ2-7	ASSPTGSYEQY
TRBV2	NA	TRBJ2-7	ASSDFSGPSYEQY
TRBV5-4	TRBD2	TRBJ2-1	ASSSQLAGGLPYNEQF
TRBV10-3	NA	TRBJ2-3	AISETTDTQY
TRBV4-2	TRBD2	TRBJ2-1	ASSQLAGGPLDEQF
TRBV19	TRBD2	TRBJ2-7	ASSIGASGFYEQY
TRBV5-4	TRBD2	TRBJ2-7	ASSIGTRNEQY
TRBV7-2	NA	TRBJ2-7	ASSFGVAYEQY
TRBV7-3	NA	TRBJ2-1	ASSHPPRGNEQF
TRBV7-9	NA	TRBJ1-1	ASSLEAGPSEAF
TRBV7-9	TRBD1	TRBJ1-2	ASSLGTGGGDGYT
TRBV6-5	NA	TRBJ2-7	ASSYSTNYEQY
TRBV5-6	NA	TRBJ2-1	ASSLRLRSYNEQF
TRBV28	NA	TRBJ2-1	AITPGSRYNEQF
TRBV9	NA	TRBJ2-3	ASSVAPTSTDTQY
TRBV19	NA	TRBJ2-7	ASSIGGTVEQY
TRBV19	NA	TRBJ2-7	ASSARGVSYEQY
TRBV28	TRBD2	TRBJ2-3	ASSPRLAGADTQY